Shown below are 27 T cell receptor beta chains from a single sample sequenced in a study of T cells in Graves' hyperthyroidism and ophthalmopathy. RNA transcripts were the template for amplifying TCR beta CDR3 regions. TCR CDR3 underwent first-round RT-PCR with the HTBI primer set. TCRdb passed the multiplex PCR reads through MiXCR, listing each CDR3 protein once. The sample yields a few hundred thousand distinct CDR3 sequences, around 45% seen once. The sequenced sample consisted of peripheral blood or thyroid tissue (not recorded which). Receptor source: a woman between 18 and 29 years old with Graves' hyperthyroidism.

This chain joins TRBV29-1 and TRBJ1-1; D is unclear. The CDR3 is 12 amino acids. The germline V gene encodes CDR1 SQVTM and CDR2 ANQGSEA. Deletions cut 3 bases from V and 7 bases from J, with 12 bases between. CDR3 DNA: TGCAGCGTTGAGCCGGGTTTCGGTGAAGCTTTCTTT. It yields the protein CSVEPGFGEAFF.

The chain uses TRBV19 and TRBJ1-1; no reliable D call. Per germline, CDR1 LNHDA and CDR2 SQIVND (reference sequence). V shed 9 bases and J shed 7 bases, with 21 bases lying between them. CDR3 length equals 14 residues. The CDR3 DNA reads TGTGCCAGCCACTTTAGCGGGAGAGGCAATGAAGCTTTCTTT. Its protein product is CASHFSGRGNEAFF.

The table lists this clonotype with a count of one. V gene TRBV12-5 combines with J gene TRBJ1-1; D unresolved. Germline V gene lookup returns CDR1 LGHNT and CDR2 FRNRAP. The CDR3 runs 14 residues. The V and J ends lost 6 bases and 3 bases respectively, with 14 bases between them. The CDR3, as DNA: TGTGCTAGTGGACTACAAAAGTCGGACACTGAAGCTTTCTTT. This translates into CASGLQKSDTEAFF.

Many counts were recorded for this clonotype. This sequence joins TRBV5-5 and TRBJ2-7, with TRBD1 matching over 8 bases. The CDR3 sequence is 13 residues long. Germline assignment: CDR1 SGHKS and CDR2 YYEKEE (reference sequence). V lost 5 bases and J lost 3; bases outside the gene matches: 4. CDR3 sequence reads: CASRGTGIYEQYF. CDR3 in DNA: TGTGCCAGCAGGGGGACAGGCATCTACGAGCAGTACTTC.

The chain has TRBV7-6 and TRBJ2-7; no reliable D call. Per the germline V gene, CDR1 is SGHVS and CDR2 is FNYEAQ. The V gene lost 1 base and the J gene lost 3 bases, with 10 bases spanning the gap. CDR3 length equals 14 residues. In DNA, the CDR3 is TGTGCCAGCAGCTTAGGGTTTGAAAGCTACGAGCAGTACTTC. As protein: CASSLGFESYEQYF. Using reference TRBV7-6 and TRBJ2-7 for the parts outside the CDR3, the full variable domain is GAGVSQSPRYKVTKRGQDVALRCDPISGHVSLYWYRQALGQGPEFLTYFNYEAQQDKSGLPNDRFSAERPEGSISTLTIQRTEQRDSAMYRCASSLGFESYEQYFGPGTRLTVT.

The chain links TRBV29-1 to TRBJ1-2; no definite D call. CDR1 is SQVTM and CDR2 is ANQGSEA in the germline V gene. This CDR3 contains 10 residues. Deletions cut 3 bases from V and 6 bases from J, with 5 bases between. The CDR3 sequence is CSVDLNGYTF. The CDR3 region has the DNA TGCAGCGTTGATTTGAATGGCTACACCTTC.

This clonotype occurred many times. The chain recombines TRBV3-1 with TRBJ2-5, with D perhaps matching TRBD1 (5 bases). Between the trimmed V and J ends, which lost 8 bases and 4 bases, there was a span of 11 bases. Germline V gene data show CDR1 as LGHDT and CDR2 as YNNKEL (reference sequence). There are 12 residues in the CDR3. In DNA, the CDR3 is TGTGCCAGCCTAGGCAGGGCAGAGACCCAGTACTTC. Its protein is CASLGRAETQYF.

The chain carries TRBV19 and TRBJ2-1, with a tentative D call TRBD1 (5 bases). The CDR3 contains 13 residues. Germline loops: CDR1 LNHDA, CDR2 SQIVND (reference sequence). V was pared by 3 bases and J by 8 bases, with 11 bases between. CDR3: CASSMKGQDEQFF. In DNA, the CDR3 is TGTGCCAGTAGTATGAAGGGGCAGGATGAGCAGTTCTTC.

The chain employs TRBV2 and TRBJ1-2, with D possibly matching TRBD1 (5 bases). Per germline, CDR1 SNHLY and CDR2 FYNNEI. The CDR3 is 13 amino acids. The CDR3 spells CARKDSANYGYTF. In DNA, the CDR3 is TGTGCTAGGAAAGACAGTGCTAACTATGGCTACACCTTC.

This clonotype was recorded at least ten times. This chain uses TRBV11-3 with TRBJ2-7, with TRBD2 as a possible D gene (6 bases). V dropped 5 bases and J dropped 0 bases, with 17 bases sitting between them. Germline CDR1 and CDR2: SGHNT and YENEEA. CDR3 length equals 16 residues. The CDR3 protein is CASSPRFLATSYEQYF. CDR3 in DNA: TGTGCCAGCAGCCCACGGTTCCTAGCGACCTCCTACGAGCAGTACTTC.

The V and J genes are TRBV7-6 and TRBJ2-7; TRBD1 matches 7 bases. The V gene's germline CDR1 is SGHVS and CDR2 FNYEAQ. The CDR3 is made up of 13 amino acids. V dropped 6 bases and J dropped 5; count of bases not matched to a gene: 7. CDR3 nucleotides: TGTGCCAGCAGTCCGGGACAGTGGAACGAGCAGTACTTC. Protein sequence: CASSPGQWNEQYF. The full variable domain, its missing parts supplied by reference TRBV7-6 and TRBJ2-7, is GAGVSQSPRYKVTKRGQDVALRCDPISGHVSLYWYRQALGQGPEFLTYFNYEAQQDKSGLPNDRFSAERPEGSISTLTIQRTEQRDSAMYRCASSPGQWNEQYFGPGTRLTVT.

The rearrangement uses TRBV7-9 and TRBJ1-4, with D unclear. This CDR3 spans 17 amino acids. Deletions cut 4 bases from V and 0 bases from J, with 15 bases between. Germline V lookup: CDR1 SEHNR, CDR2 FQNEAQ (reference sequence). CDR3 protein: CASSYSGRAATNEKLFF. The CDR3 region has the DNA TGTGCCAGCAGCTATAGCGGGAGGGCCGCAACTAATGAAAAACTGTTTTTT.

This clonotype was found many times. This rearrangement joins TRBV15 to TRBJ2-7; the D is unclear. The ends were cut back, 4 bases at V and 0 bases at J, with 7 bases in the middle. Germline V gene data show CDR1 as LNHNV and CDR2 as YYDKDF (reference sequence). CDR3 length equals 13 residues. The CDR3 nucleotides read TGTGCCACCAGCACTAGGGTCTCCTACGAGCAGTACTTC. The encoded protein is CATSTRVSYEQYF.

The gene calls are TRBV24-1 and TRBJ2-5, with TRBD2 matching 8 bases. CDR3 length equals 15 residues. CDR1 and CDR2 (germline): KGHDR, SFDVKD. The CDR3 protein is CASPMAGGEEETQYF. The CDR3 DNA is TGTGCTTCTCCAATGGCGGGAGGCGAGGAAGAGACCCAGTACTTC.

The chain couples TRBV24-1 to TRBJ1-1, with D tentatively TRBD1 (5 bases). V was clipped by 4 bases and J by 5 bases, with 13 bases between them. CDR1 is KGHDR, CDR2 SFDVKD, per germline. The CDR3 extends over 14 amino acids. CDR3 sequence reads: CATSDPGRETEAFF. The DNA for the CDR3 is TGTGCCACCAGTGACCCGGGGCGGGAGACTGAAGCTTTCTTT.

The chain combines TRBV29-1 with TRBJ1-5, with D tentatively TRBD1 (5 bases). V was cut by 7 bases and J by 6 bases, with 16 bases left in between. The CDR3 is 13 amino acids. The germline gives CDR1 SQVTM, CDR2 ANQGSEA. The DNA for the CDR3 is TGCAGCGGGGGTGGGGGGGGATCTCAGCCCCAGCATTTT. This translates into CSGGGGGSQPQHF.

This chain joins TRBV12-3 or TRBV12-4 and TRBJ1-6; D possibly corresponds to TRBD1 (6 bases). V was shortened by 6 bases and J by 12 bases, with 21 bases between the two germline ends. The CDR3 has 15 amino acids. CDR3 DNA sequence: TGTGCCAGCAGCCCCTGGGGGGGGGCCGGGGGACCCCTCCACTTT. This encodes CASSPWGGAGGPLHF.

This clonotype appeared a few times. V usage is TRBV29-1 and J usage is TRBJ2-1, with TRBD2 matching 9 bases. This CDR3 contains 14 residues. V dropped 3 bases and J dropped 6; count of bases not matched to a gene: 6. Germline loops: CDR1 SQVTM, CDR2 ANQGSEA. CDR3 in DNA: TGCAGCGTTGAGGCGGCGGGAGGGACCAATGAGCAGTTCTTC. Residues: CSVEAAGGTNEQFF.

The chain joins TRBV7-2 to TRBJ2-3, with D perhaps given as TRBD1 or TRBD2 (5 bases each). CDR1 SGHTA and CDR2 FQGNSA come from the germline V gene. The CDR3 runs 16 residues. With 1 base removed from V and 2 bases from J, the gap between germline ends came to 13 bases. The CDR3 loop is CASSLGGSRSTDTQYF. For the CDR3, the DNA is TGTGCCAGCAGCTTAGGGGGGTCCCGATCCACAGATACGCAGTATTTT. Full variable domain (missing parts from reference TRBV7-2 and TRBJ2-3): GAGVSQSPSNKVTEKGKDVELRCDPISGHTALYWYRQSLGQGLEFLIYFQGNSAPDKSGLPSDRFSAERTGGSVSTLTIQRTQQEDSAVYLCASSLGGSRSTDTQYFGPGTRLTVL.

CDR3 bases: TGTGCCACCAGCAGAGAGCCTGGACAGCCCCAGCATTTT. This encodes CATSREPGQPQHF. This chain links TRBV15 with TRBJ1-5, with unresolved D. CDR3 size: 13 residues. CDR1 and CDR2 from the germline V gene are LNHNV and YYDKDF (reference sequence). V lost 0 bases and J 7 bases, leaving 7 bases between the germline ends.

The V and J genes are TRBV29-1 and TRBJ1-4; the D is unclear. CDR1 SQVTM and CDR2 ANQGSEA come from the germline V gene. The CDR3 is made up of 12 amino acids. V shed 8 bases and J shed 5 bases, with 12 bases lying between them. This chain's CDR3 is CSTPTRNEKLFF. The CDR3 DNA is TGCAGCACTCCGACAAGGAATGAAAAACTGTTTTTT. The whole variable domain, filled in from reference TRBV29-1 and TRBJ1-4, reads SAVISQKPSRDICQRGTSLTIQCQVDSQVTMMFWYRQQPGQSLTLIATANQGSEATYESGFVIDKFPISRPNLTFSTLTVSNMSPEDSSIYLCSTPTRNEKLFFGSGTQLSVL.

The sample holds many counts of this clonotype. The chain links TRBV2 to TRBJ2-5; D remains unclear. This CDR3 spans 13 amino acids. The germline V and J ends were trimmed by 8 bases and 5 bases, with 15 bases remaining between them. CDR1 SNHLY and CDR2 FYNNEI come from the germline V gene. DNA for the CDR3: TGTGCCAGCGCTGACACCCTCCGTGAGACCCAGTACTTC. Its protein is CASADTLRETQYF.

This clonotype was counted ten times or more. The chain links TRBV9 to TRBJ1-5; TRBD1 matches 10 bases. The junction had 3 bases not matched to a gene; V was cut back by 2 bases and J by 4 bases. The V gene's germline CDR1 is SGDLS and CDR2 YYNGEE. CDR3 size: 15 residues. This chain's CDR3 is CASSVGDRGNQPQHF. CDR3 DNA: TGTGCCAGCAGCGTTGGGGACAGGGGAAATCAGCCCCAGCATTTT.

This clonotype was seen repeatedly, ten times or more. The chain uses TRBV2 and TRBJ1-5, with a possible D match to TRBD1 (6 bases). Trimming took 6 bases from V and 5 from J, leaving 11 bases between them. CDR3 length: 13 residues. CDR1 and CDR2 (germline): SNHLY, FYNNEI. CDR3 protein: CASRGRGDQPQHF. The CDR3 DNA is TGTGCCAGCAGGGGCAGGGGAGATCAGCCCCAGCATTTT.

Written as DNA, the CDR3 is TGCAGTGCTAGAGGGGGGACAGCGTCTGAAGCTTTCTTT. Translated: CSARGGTASEAFF. The gene calls are TRBV20-1 and TRBJ1-1; 7 positions match TRBD1. Germline V gene lookup returns CDR1 DFQATT and CDR2 SNEGSKA (reference sequence). Losses at the gene ends were 1 base for V and 6 bases for J; bases not matched to a gene: 5. The length of the CDR3 is 13 residues.

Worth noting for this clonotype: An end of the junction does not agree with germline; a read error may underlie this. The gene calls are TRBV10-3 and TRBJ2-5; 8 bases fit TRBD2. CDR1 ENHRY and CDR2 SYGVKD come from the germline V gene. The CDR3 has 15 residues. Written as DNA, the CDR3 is TGTGCCGTCAGCCAGTCGGTAGCGGGATGGGAGACCCAGTACTTC. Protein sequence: CAVSQSVAGWETQYF.

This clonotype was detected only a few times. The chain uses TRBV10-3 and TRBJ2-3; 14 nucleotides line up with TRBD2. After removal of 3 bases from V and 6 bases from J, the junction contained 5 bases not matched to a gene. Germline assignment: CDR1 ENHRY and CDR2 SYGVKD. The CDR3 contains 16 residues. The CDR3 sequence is CAISEGTSGRWDTQYF. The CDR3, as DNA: TGTGCCATCAGTGAAGGGACTAGCGGGAGATGGGATACGCAGTATTTT.